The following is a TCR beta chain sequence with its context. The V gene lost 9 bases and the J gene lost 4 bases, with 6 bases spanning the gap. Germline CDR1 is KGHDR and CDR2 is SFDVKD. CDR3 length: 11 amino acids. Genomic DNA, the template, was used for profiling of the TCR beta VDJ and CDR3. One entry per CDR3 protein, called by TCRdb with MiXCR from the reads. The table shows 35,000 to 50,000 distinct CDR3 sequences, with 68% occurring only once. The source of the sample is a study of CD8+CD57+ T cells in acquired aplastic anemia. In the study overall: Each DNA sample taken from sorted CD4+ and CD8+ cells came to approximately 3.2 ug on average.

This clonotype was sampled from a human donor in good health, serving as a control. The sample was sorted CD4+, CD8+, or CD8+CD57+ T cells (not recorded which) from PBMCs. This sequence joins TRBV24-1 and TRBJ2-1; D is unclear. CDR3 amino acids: CATATYNEQFF. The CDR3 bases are TGTGCCACCGCGACGTACAATGAGCAGTTCTTC.